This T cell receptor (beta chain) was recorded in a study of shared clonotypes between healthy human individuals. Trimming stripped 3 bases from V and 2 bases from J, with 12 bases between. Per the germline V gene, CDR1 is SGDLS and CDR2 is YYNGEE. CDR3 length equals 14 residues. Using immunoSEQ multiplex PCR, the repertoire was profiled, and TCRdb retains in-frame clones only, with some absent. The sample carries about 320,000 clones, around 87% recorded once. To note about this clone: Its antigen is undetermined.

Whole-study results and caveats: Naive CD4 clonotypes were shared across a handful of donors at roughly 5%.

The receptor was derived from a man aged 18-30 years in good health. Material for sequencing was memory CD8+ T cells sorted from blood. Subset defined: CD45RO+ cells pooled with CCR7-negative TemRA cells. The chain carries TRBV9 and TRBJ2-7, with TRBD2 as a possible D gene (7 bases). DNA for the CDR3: TGTGCCAGCAGCGCTAGGGGGGGAGCCTACGAGCAGTACTTC. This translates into CASSARGGAYEQYF.